What follows describes a single T cell receptor (beta chain). As yet, its antigen is unknown. The sample comes from a study of spatial heterogeneity in lung cancer. Study-wide background: Beta-chain sequences were consistently detected more often than alpha-chain sequences.

Time point: sample taken at primary tumor resection. Extraction of whole RNA from tumor, nontumor lung or frozen PBMC preceded unsorted sequencing. Donors were under 90 untreated early-stage non-small cell lung cancer patients. Findings and caveats of the study: Ubiquitous, expanded tumor-derived TCRs were more frequently observed in blood at resection than at follow-up.

Germline V gene lookup returns CDR1 SGHNT and CDR2 YYREEE (reference sequence). V dropped 5 bases and J dropped 4; count of bases not matched to a gene: 6. The CDR3 extends over 14 amino acids. A unique molecular identifier was attached to every TCR cDNA molecule. TCRdb re-called the 5' RACE reads through MiXCR, storing one row per CDR3 protein. The sample includes some 87,000 distinct CDR3 sequences, roughly 10% of them seen just once. This receptor was obtained from a male donor with early-stage non-small cell lung cancer. The gene calls are TRBV5-4 and TRBJ1-1, with 9 bases lining up with TRBD1. Here the sequenced sample was PBMCs, taken at surgery. CDR3 nucleotides: TGTGCCAGCAGGAACACAGGGGGCGGCACTGAAGCTTTCTTT. Its protein product is CASRNTGGGTEAFF.